Described below is a single T cell receptor beta chain sequence and its context. The target of this receptor is not known. No clone much larger than this one lies a single base away; base qualities are absent. CDR1 LNHDA and CDR2 SQIVND were looked up in the germline V gene (reference sequence). CDR3 length: 11 amino acids, cysteine to phenylalanine. Only the CDR3 DNA is retained, 33 bases long and in frame from the first base. The germline ends are 10 bases apart after V is trimmed by 4 bases and J by 10 bases. This entry is derived from a study of blood T cell repertoires in COVID-19 (dated by TCRdb to about 2020). Notes on the research overall: Collaborator samples came from the United States, Italy and Spain and covered acute and convalescent phases of COVID-19. The prospective study material was composed of cDNA or gDNA derived from T cells, B-cell-depleted T cells, or PBMCs. The dataset comprised deeply sampled blood TCRbeta repertoires from subjects exposed to, actively infected with, or recovered from COVID-19. A freely available public database, intended as a resource for researchers studying the immune response to SARS-CoV-2, is where the repertoires were released. Samples came from the ongoing ImmuneRACE study (first 160 participants) plus 1,254 subjects from 6 global collaborators. Sample metadata almost always included a de-identified subject ID, COVID-19 status, age in years and sex. Where available, HLA class I and class II types were obtained from metadata supplied by the sample provider rather than from assay-based typing.

Participants in the prospective study were aged roughly 18 to 90 years, lived in 20 to 30 United States geographic areas, and enrolled through a virtual design. Cohort assignment in the prospective study relied on participant-reported clinical history from a screening survey and a study questionnaire. Exposed participants had been in contact with someone with a PCR-confirmed or clinician-diagnosed COVID-19 case within 2 weeks of study entry. Each participant in the prospective study had whole blood, serum and a nasopharyngeal or oropharyngeal swab collected by mobile phlebotomists. Participants in the prospective study had the option to provide additional blood draws and questionnaires over a 2-month period. Before DNA extraction, blood samples from the prospective study were shipped at room temperature or frozen. What the study reported, not specific to this receptor: How much clinical and demographic metadata was included differed by source and by participant, and the metadata was provided uncurated.

TCRbeta CDR3 regions were amplified from genomic DNA by means of the immunoSEQ Assay, a bias-controlled multiplex PCR. The authors' analysis ran thus. Within the assay, amplification of reference gene primers was used to estimate how many nucleated cells each sample contained. Sequence reads were collapsed and filtered to measure the absolute abundance of every unique TCRbeta CDR3 rearrangement. For each sample, productive Simpson clonality was calculated as the square root of Simpson's diversity index over productive rearrangements. In TCRdb, the immuneACCESS table is reduced to in-frame sequences with V and J assigned. These tables do not hold every clone; where another copy was compared, an unresolved V gene accounts for under half, and the others remain unexplained. That table furnishes V, J and clone size, whereas the DNA furnished D and trimming. The sample includes under 450,000 clones, with more than 85% observed a single time. The biggest ten clones account for roughly 0.86% of the sample.

The sequencing sample was made of PBMCs or T cells enriched from blood (not recorded which). This TCR came from a woman in her 40s who had been exposed to COVID-19. The chain links TRBV19 with TRBJ1-2; TRBD1 is possibly the D segment (6 matching bases). In nucleotides, the sequence is TGTGCCAGTAGTACCCGGACAGCCTACACCTTC. This sequence encodes CASSTRTAYTF.